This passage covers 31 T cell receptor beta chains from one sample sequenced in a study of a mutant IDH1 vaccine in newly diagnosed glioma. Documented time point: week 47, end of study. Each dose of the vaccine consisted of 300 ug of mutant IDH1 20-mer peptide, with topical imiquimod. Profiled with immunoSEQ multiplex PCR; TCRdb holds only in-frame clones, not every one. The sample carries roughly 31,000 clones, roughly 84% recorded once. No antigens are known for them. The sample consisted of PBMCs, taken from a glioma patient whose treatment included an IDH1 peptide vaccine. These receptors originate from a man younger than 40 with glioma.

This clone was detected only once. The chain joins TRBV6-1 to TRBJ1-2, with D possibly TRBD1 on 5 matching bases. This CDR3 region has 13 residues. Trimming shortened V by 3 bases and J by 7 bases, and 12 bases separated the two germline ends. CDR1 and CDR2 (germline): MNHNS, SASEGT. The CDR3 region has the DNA TGTGCCAGCAGTGAGGGGGGTGTGTCTGGCTACACCTTC. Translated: CASSEGGVSGYTF.

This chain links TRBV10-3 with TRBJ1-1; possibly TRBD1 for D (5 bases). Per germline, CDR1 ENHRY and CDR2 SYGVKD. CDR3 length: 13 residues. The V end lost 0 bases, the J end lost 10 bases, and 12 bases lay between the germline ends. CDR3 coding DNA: TGTGCCATCAGTGAGTCGATGGGGAGGGGAGCTTTCTTT. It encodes CAISESMGRGAFF.

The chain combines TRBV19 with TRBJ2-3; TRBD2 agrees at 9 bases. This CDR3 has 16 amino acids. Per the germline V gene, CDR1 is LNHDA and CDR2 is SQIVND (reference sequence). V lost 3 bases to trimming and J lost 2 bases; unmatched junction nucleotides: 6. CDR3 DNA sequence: TGTGCCAGTAGTATGGCTAGCGGGGACTACACAGATACGCAGTATTTT. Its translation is CASSMASGDYTDTQYF.

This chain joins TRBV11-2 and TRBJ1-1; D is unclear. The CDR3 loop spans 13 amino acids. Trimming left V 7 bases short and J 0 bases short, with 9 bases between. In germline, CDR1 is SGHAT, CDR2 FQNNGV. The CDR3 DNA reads TGTGCCAGCAACCCTTGGGTGAACACTGAAGCTTTCTTT. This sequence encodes CASNPWVNTEAFF.

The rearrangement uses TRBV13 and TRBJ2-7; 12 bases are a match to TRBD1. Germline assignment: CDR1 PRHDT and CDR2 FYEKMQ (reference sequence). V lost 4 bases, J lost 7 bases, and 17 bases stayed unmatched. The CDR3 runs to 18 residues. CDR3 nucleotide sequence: TGTGCCAGCAGCTCTGACCTTAACCCGGGACAGGGGGCGGGGGAGCAGTACTTC. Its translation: CASSSDLNPGQGAGEQYF.

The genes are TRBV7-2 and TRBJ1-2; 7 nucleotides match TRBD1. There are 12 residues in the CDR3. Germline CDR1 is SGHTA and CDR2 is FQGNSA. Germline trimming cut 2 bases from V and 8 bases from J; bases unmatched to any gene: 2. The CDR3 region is CASSLQGVGYTF. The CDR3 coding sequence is TGTGCCAGCAGCTTACAGGGGGTGGGCTACACCTTC. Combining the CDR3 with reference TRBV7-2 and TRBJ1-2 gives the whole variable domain GAGVSQSPSNKVTEKGKDVELRCDPISGHTALYWYRQSLGQGLEFLIYFQGNSAPDKSGLPSDRFSAERTGGSVSTLTIQRTQQEDSAVYLCASSLQGVGYTFGSGTRLTVV.

CDR3 DNA: TGTGCCAGCAGTGTAAAACAGGGGGGCTCACCCCTCCACTTT. Residues: CASSVKQGGSPLHF. This chain connects TRBV2 to TRBJ1-6; 8 bases are shared with TRBD1. V was clipped by 4 bases and J by 10 bases; unmatched bases: 6. From germline, CDR1 is SNHLY and CDR2 FYNNEI. The CDR3 is 14 amino acids.

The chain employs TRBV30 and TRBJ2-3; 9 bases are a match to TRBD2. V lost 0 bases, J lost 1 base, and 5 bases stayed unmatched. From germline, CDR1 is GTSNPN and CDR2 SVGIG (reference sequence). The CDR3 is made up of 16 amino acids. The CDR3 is CAWSVGGGGGTDTQYF. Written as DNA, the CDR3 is TGTGCCTGGAGTGTAGGGGGCGGGGGGGGCACAGATACGCAGTATTTT.

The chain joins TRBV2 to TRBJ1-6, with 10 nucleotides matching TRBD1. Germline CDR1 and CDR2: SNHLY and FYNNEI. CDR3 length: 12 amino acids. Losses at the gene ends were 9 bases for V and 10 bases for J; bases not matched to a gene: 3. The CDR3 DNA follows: TGTGCCAGGGGGACAGGGGTGTCACCCCTCCACTTT. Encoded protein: CARGTGVSPLHF.

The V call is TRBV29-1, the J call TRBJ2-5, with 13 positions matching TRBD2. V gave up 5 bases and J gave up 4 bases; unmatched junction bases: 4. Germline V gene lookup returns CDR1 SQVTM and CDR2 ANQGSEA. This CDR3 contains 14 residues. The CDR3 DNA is TGCAGCGTTACTAGCGGGAGGGTGGCAGAGACCCAGTACTTC. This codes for CSVTSGRVAETQYF.

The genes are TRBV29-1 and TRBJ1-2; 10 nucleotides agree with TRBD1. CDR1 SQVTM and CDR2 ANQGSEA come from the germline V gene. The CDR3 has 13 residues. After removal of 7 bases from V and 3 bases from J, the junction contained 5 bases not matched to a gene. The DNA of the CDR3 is TGCAGCGGGGGACAGGGGCGACACTATGGCTACACCTTC. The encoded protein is CSGGQGRHYGYTF.

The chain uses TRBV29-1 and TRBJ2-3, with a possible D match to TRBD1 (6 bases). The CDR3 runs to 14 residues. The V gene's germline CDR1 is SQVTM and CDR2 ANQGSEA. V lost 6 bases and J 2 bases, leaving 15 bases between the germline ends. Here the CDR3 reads CSVNHRVFTDTQYF. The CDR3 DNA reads TGCAGCGTCAACCACAGGGTTTTCACAGATACGCAGTATTTT.

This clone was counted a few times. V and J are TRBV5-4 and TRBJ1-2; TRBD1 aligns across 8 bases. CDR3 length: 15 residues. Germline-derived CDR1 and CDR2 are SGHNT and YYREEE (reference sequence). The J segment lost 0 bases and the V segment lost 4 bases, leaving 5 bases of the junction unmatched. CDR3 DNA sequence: TGTGCCAGCAGCACCGGGACAGGAGCTAACTATGGCTACACCTTC. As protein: CASSTGTGANYGYTF. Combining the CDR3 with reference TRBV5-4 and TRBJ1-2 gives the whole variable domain ETGVTQSPTHLIKTRGQQVTLRCSSQSGHNTVSWYQQALGQGPQFIFQYYREEENGRGNFPPRFSGLQFPNYSSELNVNALELDDSALYLCASSTGTGANYGYTFGSGTRLTVV.

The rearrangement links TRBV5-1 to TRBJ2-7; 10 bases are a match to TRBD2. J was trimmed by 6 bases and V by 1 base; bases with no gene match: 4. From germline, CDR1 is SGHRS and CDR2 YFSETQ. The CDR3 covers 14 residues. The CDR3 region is CASSLSGGAGEQYF. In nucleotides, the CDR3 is TGCGCCAGCAGCTTGAGCGGGGGGGCCGGCGAGCAGTACTTC.

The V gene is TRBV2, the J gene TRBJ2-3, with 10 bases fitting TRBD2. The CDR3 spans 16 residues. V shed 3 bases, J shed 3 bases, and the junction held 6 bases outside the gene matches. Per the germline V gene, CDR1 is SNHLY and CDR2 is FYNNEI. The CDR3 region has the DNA TGTGCCAGCAGTGAGGGACTAGCGTTGAGTACAGATACGCAGTATTTT. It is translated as CASSEGLALSTDTQYF.

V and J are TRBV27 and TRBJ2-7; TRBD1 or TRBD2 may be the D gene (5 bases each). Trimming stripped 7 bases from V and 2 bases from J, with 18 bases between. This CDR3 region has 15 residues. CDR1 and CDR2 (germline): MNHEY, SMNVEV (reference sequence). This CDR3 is CASKTGTLITYEQYF. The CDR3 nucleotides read TGTGCCAGCAAAACCGGGACGCTAATCACCTACGAGCAGTACTTC.

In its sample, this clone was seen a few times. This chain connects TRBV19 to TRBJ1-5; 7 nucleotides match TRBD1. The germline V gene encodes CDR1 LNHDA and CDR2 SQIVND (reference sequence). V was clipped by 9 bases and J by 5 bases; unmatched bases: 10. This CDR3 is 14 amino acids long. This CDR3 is CASGPTGFDQPQHF. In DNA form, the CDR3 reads TGTGCCAGCGGCCCGACAGGGTTCGATCAGCCCCAGCATTTT.

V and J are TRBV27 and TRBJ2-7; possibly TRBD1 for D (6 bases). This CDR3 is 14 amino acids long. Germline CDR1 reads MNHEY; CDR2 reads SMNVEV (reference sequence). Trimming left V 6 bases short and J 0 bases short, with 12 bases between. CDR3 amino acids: CASRYTGYSYEQYF. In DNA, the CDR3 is TGTGCCAGCAGGTATACAGGGTACTCCTACGAGCAGTACTTC.

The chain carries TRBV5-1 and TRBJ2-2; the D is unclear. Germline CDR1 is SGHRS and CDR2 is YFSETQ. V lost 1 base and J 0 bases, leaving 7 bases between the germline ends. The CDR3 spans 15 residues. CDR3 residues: CASSLNPSNTGELFF. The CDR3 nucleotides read TGCGCCAGCAGCTTGAATCCCTCGAACACCGGGGAGCTGTTTTTT.

This CDR3 reads CASSSGTHPYEQYF. The CDR3 DNA follows: TGTGCCAGCAGCTCGGGGACACACCCCTACGAGCAGTACTTC. This sequence joins TRBV6-1 and TRBJ2-7, with D possibly being TRBD1 (6 bases). The CDR3 sequence is 14 residues long. The V gene lost 6 bases and the J gene lost 2 bases, with 14 bases spanning the gap. From germline, CDR1 is MNHNS and CDR2 SASEGT.

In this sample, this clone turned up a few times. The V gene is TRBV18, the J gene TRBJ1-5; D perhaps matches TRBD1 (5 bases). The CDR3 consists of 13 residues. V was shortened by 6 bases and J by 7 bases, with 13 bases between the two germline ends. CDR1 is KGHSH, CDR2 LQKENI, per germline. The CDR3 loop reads CASSVTAAQPQHF. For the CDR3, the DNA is TGTGCCAGCTCTGTGACAGCAGCACAGCCCCAGCATTTT.

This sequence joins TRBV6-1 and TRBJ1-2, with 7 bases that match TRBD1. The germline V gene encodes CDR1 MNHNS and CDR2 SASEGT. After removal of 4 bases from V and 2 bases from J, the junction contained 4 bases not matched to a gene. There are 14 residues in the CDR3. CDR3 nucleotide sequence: TGTGCCAGCAGTGGAACACAGGGGAACTATGGCTACACCTTC. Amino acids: CASSGTQGNYGYTF.

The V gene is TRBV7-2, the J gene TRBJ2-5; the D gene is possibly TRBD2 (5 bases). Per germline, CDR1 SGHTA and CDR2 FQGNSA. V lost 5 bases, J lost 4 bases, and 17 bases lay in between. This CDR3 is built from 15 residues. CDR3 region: CASSPRPRRVETQYF. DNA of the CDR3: TGTGCCAGCAGCCCCCGACCGCGGCGGGTAGAGACCCAGTACTTC.

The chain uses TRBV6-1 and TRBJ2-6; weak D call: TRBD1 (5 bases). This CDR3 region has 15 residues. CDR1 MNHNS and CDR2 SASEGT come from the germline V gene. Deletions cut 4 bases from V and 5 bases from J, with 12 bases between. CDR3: CASSGMGRWANVLTF. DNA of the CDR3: TGTGCCAGCAGTGGGATGGGGCGCTGGGCCAACGTCCTGACTTTC.

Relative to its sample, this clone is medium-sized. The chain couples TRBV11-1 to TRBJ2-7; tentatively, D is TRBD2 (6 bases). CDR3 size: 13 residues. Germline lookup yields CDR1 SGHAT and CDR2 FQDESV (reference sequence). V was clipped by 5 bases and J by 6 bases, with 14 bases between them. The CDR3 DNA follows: TGTGCCAGCAGCCGAACAGTGGGGGGCGAGCAGTACTTC. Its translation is CASSRTVGGEQYF.

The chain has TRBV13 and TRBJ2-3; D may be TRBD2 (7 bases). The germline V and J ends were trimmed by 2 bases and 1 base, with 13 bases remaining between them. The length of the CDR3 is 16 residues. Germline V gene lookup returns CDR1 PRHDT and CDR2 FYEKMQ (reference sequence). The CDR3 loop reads CASSLYGGGRTDTQYF. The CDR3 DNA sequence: TGTGCCAGCAGCTTATATGGGGGGGGCCGCACAGATACGCAGTATTTT.

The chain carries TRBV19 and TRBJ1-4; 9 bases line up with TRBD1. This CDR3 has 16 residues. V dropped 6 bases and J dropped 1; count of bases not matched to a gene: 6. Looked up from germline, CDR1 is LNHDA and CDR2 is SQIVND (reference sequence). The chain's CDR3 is CASSRDREGTNEKLFF. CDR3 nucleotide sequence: TGTGCCAGTAGCAGGGACAGGGAGGGAACTAATGAAAAACTGTTTTTT.

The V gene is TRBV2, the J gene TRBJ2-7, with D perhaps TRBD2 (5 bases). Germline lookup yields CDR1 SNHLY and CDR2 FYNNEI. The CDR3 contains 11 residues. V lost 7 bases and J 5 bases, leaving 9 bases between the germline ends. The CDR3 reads CASNAGDEQYF. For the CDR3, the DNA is TGTGCCAGCAACGCCGGGGACGAGCAGTACTTC.

In nucleotides, the CDR3 is TGTGCCAGTAGTTCTCGACAGGGGGCTGAGACCCAGTACTTC. Amino acids: CASSSRQGAETQYF. J is TRBJ2-5 and V is TRBV19; 10 nucleotides agree with TRBD1. J was trimmed by 5 bases and V by 5 bases; bases with no gene match: 5. This CDR3 region has 14 residues. Germline CDR1 reads LNHDA; CDR2 reads SQIVND (reference sequence). The full variable domain, in which reference TRBV19 and TRBJ2-5 provide the parts outside the CDR3, is DGGITQSPKYLFRKEGQNVTLSCEQNLNHDAMYWYRQDPGQGLRLIYYSQIVNDFQKGDIAEGYSVSREKKESFPLTVTSAQKNPTAFYLCASSSRQGAETQYFGPGTRLLVL.

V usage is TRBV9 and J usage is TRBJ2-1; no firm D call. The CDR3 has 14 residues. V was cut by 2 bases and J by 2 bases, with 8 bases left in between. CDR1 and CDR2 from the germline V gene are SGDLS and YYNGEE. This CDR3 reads CASSVGFPYNEQFF. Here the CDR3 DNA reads TGTGCCAGCAGCGTTGGCTTCCCCTACAATGAGCAGTTCTTC.

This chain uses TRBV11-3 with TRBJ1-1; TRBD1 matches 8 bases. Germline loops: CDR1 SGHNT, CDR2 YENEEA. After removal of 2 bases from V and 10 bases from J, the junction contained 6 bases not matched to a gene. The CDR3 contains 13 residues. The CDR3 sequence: CASSLNRQGAAFF. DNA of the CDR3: TGTGCCAGCAGCTTAAATCGGCAGGGGGCAGCTTTCTTT.